These 26 T cell receptor beta chains were all obtained from the same sample, sequenced in a study of control samples from healthy donors and cancer patients. The repertoire was sequenced with immunoSEQ multiplex PCR; TCRdb's copy has only in-frame clones and lacks some. The sample totals some 190,000 clones. Source material: blood. Every receptor here comes from a woman aged 25 to 45 in good health.

The chain has TRBV18 and TRBJ2-3; 8 nucleotides match TRBD2. The CDR3 consists of 15 residues. The germline V gene has CDR1 KGHSH and CDR2 LQKENI. The trim removed 4 bases at V and 0 bases at J, leaving 3 bases unmatched. Here the CDR3 reads CASSRGGLSTDTQYF. CDR3 bases: TGTGCCAGCTCACGCGGGGGGCTAAGCACAGATACGCAGTATTTT.

The chain has TRBV11-2 and TRBJ1-1; TRBD1 aligns across 12 bases. The V and J ends lost 5 bases and 5 bases, in that order; junction bases with no gene match: 15. The CDR3 runs to 18 residues. CDR1 and CDR2 (germline): SGHAT, FQNNGV. This CDR3 reads CASSPSPGTGGGRTEAFF. The DNA of the CDR3 is TGTGCCAGCAGCCCAAGTCCCGGGACAGGGGGCGGACGGACTGAAGCTTTCTTT. Full variable domain (outside the CDR3, taken from reference TRBV11-2 and TRBJ1-1): EAGVAQSPRYKIIEKRQSVAFWCNPISGHATLYWYQQILGQGPKLLIQFQNNGVVDDSQLPKDRFSAERLKGVDSTLKIQPAKLEDSAVYLCASSPSPGTGGGRTEAFFGQGTRLTVV.

The chain uses TRBV3-1 (or the pseudogene TRBV3-2) and TRBJ2-3; D unresolved. The germline V and J ends were trimmed by 4 bases and 6 bases, with 14 bases remaining between them. The CDR3 length is 14 residues. Germline CDR1 reads LGHDT; CDR2 reads YNNKEL (reference sequence). This CDR3 reads CASSPFVAADTQYF. The CDR3 DNA reads TGTGCCAGCAGCCCGTTCGTGGCGGCGGATACGCAGTATTTT.

The chain recombines TRBV6-5 with TRBJ2-1, with 10 positions matching TRBD2. This CDR3 is built from 13 residues. V shed 7 bases and J 10 bases; nucleotides not matched to a gene: 7. Germline V gene lookup returns CDR1 MNHEY and CDR2 SVGAGI. CDR3 in amino acids: CASKAGGPLEQFF. In DNA form, the CDR3 reads TGTGCCAGCAAAGCGGGGGGGCCTTTAGAGCAGTTCTTC.

This chain connects TRBV5-1 to TRBJ2-5; maybe TRBD2 (5 bases). V was pared by 2 bases and J by 5 bases, with 19 bases between. Germline assignment: CDR1 SGHRS and CDR2 YFSETQ. The CDR3 contains 16 residues. The CDR3 DNA reads TGCGCCAGCAGCTTTACCCCAGCCTTAAGGAGGGAGACCCAGTACTTC. Encoded protein: CASSFTPALRRETQYF.

The chain's CDR3 is CASSVPRGDQPQHF. In nucleotides, the CDR3 is TGTGCCAGCAGTGTACCCAGGGGGGATCAGCCCCAGCATTTT. J is TRBJ1-5 and V is TRBV28; 7 bases line up with TRBD1. This CDR3 region has 14 residues. The V segment lost 5 bases and the J segment 5 bases; nucleotides outside the gene matches: 6. Germline CDR1 reads MDHEN; CDR2 reads SYDVKM.

The chain is built from TRBV10-2 and TRBJ1-2; 8 nucleotides align to TRBD1. The germline gives CDR1 WSHSY, CDR2 SAAADI. The CDR3 has 14 residues. After removal of 0 bases from V and 7 bases from J, the junction contained 4 bases not matched to a gene. CDR3 amino acids: CASSESPDRAGYTF. The CDR3 nucleotides are TGCGCCAGCAGTGAGTCGCCGGACAGGGCTGGCTACACCTTC.

For this clone: This specimen includes other DNA sequences encoding the same CDR3. The gene calls are TRBV27 and TRBJ2-7, with 9 bases identical to TRBD1. CDR1 is MNHEY and CDR2 is SMNVEV in the germline V gene (reference sequence). V gave up 6 bases and J gave up 5 bases; unmatched junction bases: 11. CDR3 length equals 15 residues. CDR3 DNA sequence: TGTGCCAGCAGCTCCGGGGGGACAGGGTTGAACGAGCAGTACTTC. This gives the protein CASSSGGTGLNEQYF.

This sequence joins TRBV7-9 and TRBJ1-5, with a tentative D call TRBD1 (5 bases). CDR1 is SEHNR and CDR2 is FQNEAQ in the germline V gene (reference sequence). This CDR3 contains 15 residues. V lost 5 bases, J lost 3 bases, and 14 bases lay in between. CDR3 nucleotides: TGTGCCAGCAGCCCCTCGCCGGGGACCAATCAGCCCCAGCATTTT. It is translated as CASSPSPGTNQPQHF. Using reference TRBV7-9 and TRBJ1-5 for the parts outside the CDR3, the full variable domain is DTGVSQNPRHKITKRGQNVTFRCDPISEHNRLYWYRQTLGQGPEFLTYFQNEAQLEKSRLLSDRFSAERPKGSFSTLEIQRTEQGDSAMYLCASSPSPGTNQPQHFGDGTRLSIL.

This chain joins TRBV15 and TRBJ1-5, with D uncertain. With 7 bases removed from V and 0 bases from J, the gap between germline ends came to 13 bases. CDR1 and CDR2 (germline): LNHNV, YYDKDF (reference sequence). This CDR3 spans 15 amino acids. The CDR3 sequence is CATTSTWDSNQPQHF. Here the CDR3 DNA reads TGTGCCACCACCTCGACGTGGGATAGCAATCAGCCCCAGCATTTT.

This sequence joins TRBV7-3 and TRBJ2-1, with D hard to call. Trimming took 2 bases from V and 6 from J, leaving 14 bases between them. Germline V CDR1 and CDR2: SGHTA, FQGTGA. The CDR3 consists of 15 residues. The CDR3 reads CASSLVNRRRNEQFF. The DNA for the CDR3 is TGTGCCAGCAGCTTAGTGAATAGGCGGCGCAATGAGCAGTTCTTC.

The V gene is TRBV7-2, the J gene TRBJ1-3; D is perhaps TRBD1 (6 bases). CDR1 is SGHTA and CDR2 is FQGNSA in the germline V gene. V was trimmed by 1 base and J by 3 bases, leaving 7 bases between them. The CDR3 is 14 amino acids. The CDR3 sequence is CASSLGQVGNTIYF. In DNA, the CDR3 is TGTGCCAGCAGCTTAGGACAGGTTGGAAACACCATATATTTT.

This chain links TRBV5-1 with TRBJ2-1; 13 bases are shared with TRBD2. Germline V gene sequence: CDR1 SGHRS, CDR2 YFSETQ. Unmatched junction bases numbered 4, after V lost 0 bases and J lost 7 bases. The CDR3 totals 16 residues. The DNA of the CDR3 is TGCGCCAGCAGCTTGGCGGGACTAGCGGGGCGAAATGAGCAGTTCTTC. Encoded protein: CASSLAGLAGRNEQFF.

The chain is built from TRBV11-2 and TRBJ1-2, with unresolved D. Germline V CDR1 and CDR2: SGHAT, FQNNGV. Trimming stripped 5 bases from V and 5 bases from J, with 15 bases between. The CDR3 runs to 14 residues. Here the CDR3 reads CASSLAGGQYGYTF. The DNA of the CDR3 is TGTGCCAGCAGCCTGGCCGGAGGGCAGTATGGCTACACCTTC. Full variable domain (rest looked up from reference TRBV11-2 and TRBJ1-2): EAGVAQSPRYKIIEKRQSVAFWCNPISGHATLYWYQQILGQGPKLLIQFQNNGVVDDSQLPKDRFSAERLKGVDSTLKIQPAKLEDSAVYLCASSLAGGQYGYTFGSGTRLTVV.

V gene TRBV2 combines with J gene TRBJ1-5; D ambiguous. Germline V CDR1 and CDR2: SNHLY, FYNNEI. Trimming stripped 6 bases from V and 4 bases from J, with 10 bases between. This CDR3 spans 13 amino acids. As DNA, the CDR3 is TGTGCCAGCAGGCGGACTGAGAATCAGCCCCAGCATTTT. It is translated as CASRRTENQPQHF.

CDR3 nucleotide sequence: TGTGCCAGCAGCCCCCGAACGGCGCCGGGCACTGAAGCTTTCTTT. As protein: CASSPRTAPGTEAFF. The chain employs TRBV9 and TRBJ1-1; D call uncertain. The CDR3 covers 15 residues. V was trimmed by 4 bases and J by 4 bases, leaving 17 bases between them. The V gene's germline CDR1 is SGDLS and CDR2 YYNGEE.

Here the CDR3 reads CASSDRVHTEAFF. DNA for the CDR3: TGTGCCAGCAGTGACAGGGTCCACACTGAAGCTTTCTTT. The chain links TRBV9 to TRBJ1-1, with 7 nucleotides matching TRBD1. V gave up 5 bases and J gave up 3 bases; unmatched junction bases: 4. Germline V CDR1 and CDR2: SGDLS, YYNGEE. The CDR3 length is 13 residues.

This rearrangement joins TRBV11-2 to TRBJ2-7, with a tentative D call TRBD1 (7 bases). Germline V gives CDR1 SGHAT, CDR2 FQNNGV. V was trimmed by 4 bases and J by 5 bases, leaving 12 bases between them. The CDR3 is 13 amino acids. The CDR3, as DNA: TGTGCCAGCAGCTACTCAGGGGGGCACGAGCAGTACTTC. It yields the protein CASSYSGGHEQYF. Combining the CDR3 with reference TRBV11-2 and TRBJ2-7 gives the whole variable domain EAGVAQSPRYKIIEKRQSVAFWCNPISGHATLYWYQQILGQGPKLLIQFQNNGVVDDSQLPKDRFSAERLKGVDSTLKIQPAKLEDSAVYLCASSYSGGHEQYFGPGTRLTVT.

The CDR3 sequence is CASSIDEGFAYEQYF. CDR3 bases: TGTGCCAGTAGTATAGATGAGGGCTTCGCCTACGAGCAGTACTTC. The chain links TRBV19 to TRBJ2-7, with D maybe TRBD2 (5 bases). Trimming left V 0 bases short and J 2 bases short, with 11 bases between. Germline V gene lookup returns CDR1 LNHDA and CDR2 SQIVND (reference sequence). The CDR3 consists of 15 residues. The variable domain in full, completed from reference TRBV19 and TRBJ2-7, reads DGGITQSPKYLFRKEGQNVTLSCEQNLNHDAMYWYRQDPGQGLRLIYYSQIVNDFQKGDIAEGYSVSREKKESFPLTVTSAQKNPTAFYLCASSIDEGFAYEQYFGPGTRLTVT.

The rearrangement uses TRBV6-5 and TRBJ1-1, with 8 bases that match TRBD1. The V gene end was trimmed by 7 bases and the J gene end by 5 bases; junction bases not matched to a gene: 9. Germline loops: CDR1 MNHEY, CDR2 SVGAGI. The CDR3 loop spans 14 amino acids. CDR3 sequence: CASKAQGEETEAFF. CDR3 DNA sequence: TGTGCCAGCAAAGCACAGGGGGAAGAAACTGAAGCTTTCTTT.

CDR3 loop: CASSQFGGGTYEQYF. The CDR3 nucleotides read TGTGCCAGCAGCCAATTTGGCGGGGGGACCTACGAGCAGTACTTC. The rearrangement links TRBV4-2 to TRBJ2-7; the match to TRBD2 covers 8 bases. Trimming took 2 bases from V and 2 from J; bases not matched to a gene: 5. Germline CDR1 LGHNA, CDR2 YNFKEQ. The CDR3 runs 15 residues.

V and J are TRBV5-1 and TRBJ1-2; 8 bases match TRBD1. After removal of 4 bases from V and 2 bases from J, the junction contained 4 bases not matched to a gene. Germline V gives CDR1 SGHRS, CDR2 YFSETQ. This CDR3 comprises 14 residues. The CDR3 protein is CASSVGQANYGYTF. CDR3 in DNA: TGCGCCAGCAGCGTGGGACAGGCGAACTATGGCTACACCTTC.

V is TRBV3-1 (or the pseudogene TRBV3-2) and J is TRBJ2-5; 9 positions match TRBD1. CDR3 length: 14 residues. With V trimmed by 6 bases and J by 6 bases, 8 bases remained unmatched. CDR1 and CDR2 (germline): LGHDT, YNNKEL (reference sequence). Here the CDR3 reads CASSSGTGRKTQYF. The CDR3 bases are TGTGCCAGCAGTTCCGGGACAGGGAGAAAGACCCAGTACTTC.

The CDR3 DNA follows: TGTGCCAGCAGCCAAGAGGGGCGAGGGCCCGAGGCTTTCTTT. Amino acids: CASSQEGRGPEAFF. V gene TRBV4-2 combines with J gene TRBJ1-1, with a weak D call TRBD1 (5 bases). The CDR3 covers 14 residues. From germline, CDR1 is LGHNA and CDR2 YNFKEQ. V was clipped by 0 bases and J by 11 bases, with 16 bases between them.

V gene TRBV23-1 combines with J gene TRBJ1-2, with D perhaps matching TRBD1 (6 bases). TRBV23-1 is designated an ORF whose function remains uncertain. Between the trimmed V and J ends, which lost 3 bases and 12 bases, there was a span of 26 bases. There are 16 residues in the CDR3. CDR3 region: CASSQGPWDGTSVHTF. CDR3 DNA: TGCGCCAGCAGTCAGGGGCCCTGGGACGGGACATCAGTCCACACCTTC.

The chain carries TRBV30 and TRBJ1-5; D unclear. This CDR3 comprises 13 residues. V was pared by 2 bases and J by 3 bases, with 8 bases between. Germline CDR1 reads GTSNPN; CDR2 reads SVGIG (reference sequence). The CDR3 nucleotides read TGTGCCTGGAGTCAAGAATACAATCAGCCCCAGCATTTT. This codes for CAWSQEYNQPQHF.